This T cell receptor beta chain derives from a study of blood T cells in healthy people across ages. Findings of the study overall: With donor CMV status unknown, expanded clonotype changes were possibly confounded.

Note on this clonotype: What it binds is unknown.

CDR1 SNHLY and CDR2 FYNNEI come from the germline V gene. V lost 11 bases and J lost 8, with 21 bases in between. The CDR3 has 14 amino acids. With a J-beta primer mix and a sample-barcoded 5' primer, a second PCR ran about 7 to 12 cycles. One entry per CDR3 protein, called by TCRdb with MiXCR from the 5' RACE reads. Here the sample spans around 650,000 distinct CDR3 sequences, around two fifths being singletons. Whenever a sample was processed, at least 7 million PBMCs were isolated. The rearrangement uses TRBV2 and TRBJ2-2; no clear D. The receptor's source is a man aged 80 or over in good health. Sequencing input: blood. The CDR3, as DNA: TGTGCCTGCGGACGCCCAACTCTTGGGGGGGAGCTGTTTTTT. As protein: CACGRPTLGGELFF.